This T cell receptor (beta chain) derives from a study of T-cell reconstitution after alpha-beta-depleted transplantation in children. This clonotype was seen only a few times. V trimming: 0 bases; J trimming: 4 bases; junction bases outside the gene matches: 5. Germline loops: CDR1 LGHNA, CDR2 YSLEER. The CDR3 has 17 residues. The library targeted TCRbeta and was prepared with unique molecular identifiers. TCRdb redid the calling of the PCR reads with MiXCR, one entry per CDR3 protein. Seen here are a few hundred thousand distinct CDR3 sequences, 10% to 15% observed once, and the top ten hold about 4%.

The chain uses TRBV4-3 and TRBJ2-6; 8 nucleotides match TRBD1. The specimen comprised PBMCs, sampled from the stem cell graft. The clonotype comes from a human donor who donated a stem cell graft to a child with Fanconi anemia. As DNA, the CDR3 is TGCGCCAGCAGCCAAGAGGACAGGGAAGCAGGGGCCAACGTCCTGACTTTC. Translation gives CASSQEDREAGANVLTF.